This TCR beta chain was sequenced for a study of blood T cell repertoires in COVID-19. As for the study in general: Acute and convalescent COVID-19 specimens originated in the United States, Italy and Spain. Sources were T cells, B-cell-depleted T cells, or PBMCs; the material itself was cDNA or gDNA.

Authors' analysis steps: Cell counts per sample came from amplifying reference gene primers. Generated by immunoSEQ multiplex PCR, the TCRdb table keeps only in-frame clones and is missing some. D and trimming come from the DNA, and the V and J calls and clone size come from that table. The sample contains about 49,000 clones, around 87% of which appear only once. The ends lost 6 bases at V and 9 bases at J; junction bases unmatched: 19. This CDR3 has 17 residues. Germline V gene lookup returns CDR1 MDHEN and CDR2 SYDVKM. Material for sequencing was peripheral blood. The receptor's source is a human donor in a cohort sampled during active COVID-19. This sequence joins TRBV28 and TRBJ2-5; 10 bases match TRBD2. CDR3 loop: CASSYTAGSSGRAAQYF. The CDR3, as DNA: TGTGCCAGCAGCTATACAGCCGGGTCTAGCGGGAGAGCTGCCCAGTACTTC.